This is a list of T cell receptor beta chains from one sample in a study of graft-versus-host responses after intestinal transplantation. Method: immunoSEQ multiplex PCR; TCRdb's copy keeps in-frame clones and lacks some. This sample yields almost 4,000 clones, of which 40% to 45% are seen a single time; about 6% belongs to the top ten. This specimen was alloreactive CD8+ T cells from a mixed lymphocyte reaction culture, taken before transplantation. These receptors all stem from a human patient who was an organ donor for intestinal transplantation. CDR3s include the opening cysteine and the closing phenylalanine or tryptophan. A D gene is named only where the DNA matches it firmly. Rows give clone size only sometimes, using once, few, many, or a class for an expanded clone.

NA	TRBV27	TRBJ1-4	NA	TGTGCCAGCAGTGACCTGACAATGTTGGGTGGGCATAATGAAAAACTGTTTTTT	CASSDLTMLGGHNEKLFF
NA	TRBV11-2	TRBJ1-3	TRBD1	TGTGCCAGCAGCGGAGACAGGGGGGCCTCTGGAAACACCATATATTTT	CASSGDRGASGNTIYF
NA	TRBV7-2	TRBJ1-2	TRBD1	TGTGCCAGCAGCCAATTTGCGACAGGGGCCAGCTATGGCTACACCTTC	CASSQFATGASYGYTF
medium-sized	TRBV27	TRBJ2-7	TRBD2	TGTGCCAGCAGAGAAACTAGCGGGAGAGACGAGCAGTACTTC	CASRETSGRDEQYF
NA	TRBV5-1	TRBJ2-7	NA	TGCGCCAGCAGCTTCGGGAACCCGTTCTACGAGCAGTACTTC	CASSFGNPFYEQYF
once	TRBV10-2	TRBJ2-1	TRBD2	TGCGCCAGCAGTGATTCTTATAGCGGGAGGTTTATAAATGAGCAGTTCTTC	CASSDSYSGRFINEQFF
few	TRBV6-6	TRBJ2-1	TRBD2	TGTGCCAGCAGTGACATAGCGGGAGGATACAATGAGCAGTTCTTC	CASSDIAGGYNEQFF
NA	TRBV10-3	TRBJ2-1	TRBD2	TGTGCCATCAGTGAGCCCAGCGGGGTCAACAATGGGCAGTTCTTC	CAISEPSGVNNGQFF
NA	TRBV28	TRBJ1-5	NA	TGTGCCAGCAGTTTGGAGTATAGCAATCAGCCCCAGCATTTT	CASSLEYSNQPQHF
NA	TRBV5-8	TRBJ2-1	TRBD1	TGTGCCAGCAGCTTGATAGGGGACAGGGTGTCCTACAATGAGCAGTTCTTC	CASSLIGDRVSYNEQFF
NA	TRBV7-9	TRBJ1-2	NA	TGTGCCAGCAGCCCGCCAAACCCAAAGGGGGTAGGCTACACCTTC	CASSPPNPKGVGYTF
NA	TRBV19	TRBJ2-1	NA	TGTGCCAGTAGTATCCTACTAAGCTCCTACAATGAGCAGTTCTTC	CASSILLSSYNEQFF
NA	TRBV19	TRBJ1-3	TRBD1	TGTGCCAGTAGGAGCACGGACAGGAGAAACACCATATATTTT	CASRSTDRRNTIYF
few	TRBV6-8	TRBJ1-1	TRBD1	TGTGCCAGCAGAGAGACAGGGGACAACACTGAAGCTTTCTTT	CASRETGDNTEAFF
NA	TRBV7-2	TRBJ2-3	NA	TGTGCCAGCAGCTTAGGGGTCCGGGTGGCCACAGATACGCAGTATTTT	CASSLGVRVATDTQYF
NA	TRBV28	TRBJ2-1	TRBD2	TGTGCCAGCAGTCAGGGACTAGCGGGGGGGTACAATGAGCAGTTCTTC	CASSQGLAGGYNEQFF
NA	TRBV27	TRBJ1-1	NA	TGTGCCAGCGGATGGGGCAGAGGCACTGAAGCTTTCTTT	CASGWGRGTEAFF
NA	TRBV6-5	TRBJ2-1	TRBD1	TGTGCCAGCACCGACAGGGACAACTACAATGAGCAGTTCTTC	CASTDRDNYNEQFF
NA	TRBV7-9	TRBJ1-4	NA	TGTGCCAGCACCCGGGGGGGACTGCAAACTAATGAAAAACTGTTTTTT	CASTRGGLQTNEKLFF
large	TRBV7-9	TRBJ2-5	TRBD1	TGTGCCAGCAGCTTGGGACAGGGACAAGAGACCCAGTACTTC	CASSLGQGQETQYF
medium-sized	TRBV29-1	TRBJ1-1	NA	TGCAGCGTTTACAGGGTGGCGAACACTGAAGCTTTCTTT	CSVYRVANTEAFF
few	TRBV7-9	TRBJ2-1	NA	TGTGCCAGCAGCTTAGTGGAGAGCTCCTACAATGAGCAGTTCTTC	CASSLVESSYNEQFF
few	TRBV6-1	TRBJ2-5	NA	TGTGCCAGCGGAGGTTGGGGAGAGACCCAGTACTTC	CASGGWGETQYF
NA	TRBV11-3	TRBJ1-5	TRBD1	TGTGCCAGCAGCGCCCGGGACAGGGGTTTCAGTCAGCCCCAGCATTTT	CASSARDRGFSQPQHF
medium-sized	TRBV9	TRBJ2-7	NA	TGTGCCAGCAGCGTAGCGCAGGGGAGCTACGAGCAGTACTTC	CASSVAQGSYEQYF
NA	TRBV5-1	TRBJ1-1	TRBD1	TGCGCCAGCAGCGCGGACGACAGGGAGAACACTGAAGCTTTCTTT	CASSADDRENTEAFF
few	TRBV4-1	TRBJ2-1	NA	TGCGCCAGCAGCCCCCGCGTACGGAGTTTATACAATGAGCAGTTCTTC	CASSPRVRSLYNEQFF
NA	TRBV11-2	TRBJ2-5	TRBD1	TGTGCCAGCAGTTCACGACCGACAGGGGTAGGGGAGACCCAGTACTTC	CASSSRPTGVGETQYF
NA	TRBV28	TRBJ2-7	TRBD2	TGTGCCAGCAGTTTCTCTACGACTAGCGGCTACGAGCAGTACTTC	CASSFSTTSGYEQYF
NA	TRBV5-4	TRBJ2-5	NA	TGTGCCAGCAGTACCGGGGTCGAAGAGACCCAGTACTTC	CASSTGVEETQYF
large	TRBV7-8	TRBJ1-2	NA	TGTGCCAGCAGCTTAGAACCAGAATATACTAACTATGGCTACACCTTC	CASSLEPEYTNYGYTF
NA	TRBV5-4	TRBJ1-1	NA	TGTGCCAGCAGCCCCAGGGAACTCGGTGAAGCTTTCTTT	CASSPRELGEAFF
few	TRBV28	TRBJ1-3	NA	TGTGCCAGCAGTTTAGTGCGGGGCTCTGGAAACACCATATATTTT	CASSLVRGSGNTIYF
once	TRBV28	TRBJ2-3	TRBD2	TGTGCCACTTACCGACTAGCGGGCACAGATACGCAGTATTTT	CATYRLAGTDTQYF
NA	TRBV19	TRBJ2-2	TRBD1	TGTGCCAGTAGTTTCCAGTCAGGGGGACCCTTAGGCGGGGAGCTGTTTTTT	CASSFQSGGPLGGELFF
NA	TRBV7-9	TRBJ1-2	NA	TGTGCCAGCAGCCCCTCGGGAGGGGCTGACTATGGCTACACCTTC	CASSPSGGADYGYTF
medium-sized	TRBV29-1	TRBJ1-2	NA	TGCAGCGTCAGACAGTACTATGGCTACACCTTC	CSVRQYYGYTF
NA	TRBV7-8	TRBJ2-7	NA	TGTGCCAGCAGCAACCTAATCTACGAGCAGTACTTC	CASSNLIYEQYF
medium-sized	TRBV7-9	TRBJ1-5	TRBD1	TGTGCCAGCAGCTTGGGGACAGGGGGTAATCAGCCCCAGCATTTT	CASSLGTGGNQPQHF
NA	TRBV18	TRBJ2-2	TRBD2	TGTGCCAGCTCACCCCGACTAGCGTTGAACACCGGGGAGCTGTTTTTT	CASSPRLALNTGELFF
NA	TRBV28	TRBJ2-7	NA	TGTGCCAGCAGTTTATGCATCGCGGGGGCCCAGATTTTTTACGAGCAGTACTTC	CASSLCIAGAQIFYEQYF
medium-sized	TRBV7-7	TRBJ2-1	TRBD2	TGTGCTAGCAGCTTACGCCCGGGAGGGGAATACAATGAGCAGTTCTTC	CASSLRPGGEYNEQFF
NA	TRBV29-1	TRBJ2-7	NA	TGCAGCGTCGGAGGTGGAGTCACTTTCTACGAGCAGTACTTC	CSVGGGVTFYEQYF
NA	TRBV6-6	TRBJ1-1	NA	TGTGCCAGCAGTGAGCGGGTTGAAGCTTTCTTT	CASSERVEAFF
few	TRBV5-1	TRBJ2-1	TRBD2	TGCGCCAGCAGCTTGGGGACAGCGGGAGGCTACAATGAGCAGTTCTTC	CASSLGTAGGYNEQFF
medium-sized	TRBV7-9	TRBJ1-4	NA	TGTGCCAGCAGCTGGGACTTGGTTCACGAAAAACTGTTTTTT	CASSWDLVHEKLFF
NA	TRBV2	TRBJ1-4	NA	TGTGCCAGCAGTGAAGCTCCCAGGGGTGATGAAAAACTGTTTTTT	CASSEAPRGDEKLFF
NA	TRBV15	TRBJ1-2	TRBD1	TGTGCCACCAGCAGAGATTACAGGGGCTGGGGCTACACCTTC	CATSRDYRGWGYTF
few	TRBV7-3	TRBJ2-7	NA	TGTGCCAGCAGCCTCCCAGGGGCCAACGAGCAGTACTTC	CASSLPGANEQYF
NA	TRBV6-6	TRBJ1-1	NA	TGTGCCAGCAGCAGGCTTGGTAACACTGAAGCTTTCTTT	CASSRLGNTEAFF
NA	TRBV6-4	TRBJ1-5	TRBD1	TGTGCCAGCAGTGACCAAGGACAGGGGGCTAATCAGCCCCAGCATTTT	CASSDQGQGANQPQHF
NA	TRBV23-1	TRBJ1-6	TRBD1	TGCGCCAGCAGTCTCTCCCGACAGGGGTTTAATTCACCCCTCCACTTT	CASSLSRQGFNSPLHF
NA	TRBV7-9	TRBJ1-1	TRBD1	TGTGCCAGCAGCTTGAGGACAGGGACGAACACTGAAGCTTTCTTT	CASSLRTGTNTEAFF
once	TRBV9	TRBJ1-6	NA	TGTGCCAGCAGCGTACTGGGGGCGCTTGAATCACCCCTCCACTTT	CASSVLGALESPLHF
large	TRBV4-2	TRBJ2-7	NA	TGTGCCAGCAGCCAAACCACTTCCTACGAGCAGTACTTC	CASSQTTSYEQYF